This TCR beta chain was identified in a study of T cells in Graves' hyperthyroidism and ophthalmopathy. The CDR3 loop spans 14 amino acids. Trimming took 5 bases from V and 3 from J, leaving 12 bases between them. Germline values: CDR1 MNHNS, CDR2 SASEGT. Regions amplified from RNA transcripts were the TCR beta CDR3 regions. The TCR CDR3 was amplified in a first-round RT-PCR using the HTBI primer set. TCRdb re-derived calls from the multiplex PCR reads in MiXCR, one entry per CDR3 protein. The table has 200,000 to 250,000 distinct CDR3 sequences, 15% to 20% seen once. Patients counted as stable if ophthalmopathy did not develop within 18 months. Exclusion criteria comprised uncontrolled infection, other autoimmune disease, pregnancy or lactation. This clonotype was found a few times.

The sequence came from a man aged 50-60 years with Graves' hyperthyroidism. The genes are TRBV6-1 and TRBJ2-3; D could derive from TRBD1 or TRBD2 (5 bases each). Source material: blood. The CDR3 here is CASSSRGETDTQYF. Here the CDR3 DNA reads TGTGCCAGCAGTTCCCGGGGCGAGACAGATACGCAGTATTTT.